This T cell receptor (beta chain) came from a study of human T cells and chemical hapten exposure. Time point denoted: pre-sensitization, week 0. Treatment indicated: therapeutic diphenylcyclopropenone sensitization with weekly scalp DPC. TCRdb independently ran MiXCR on the RACE reads; one entry per CDR3 protein. In the table there are 80,000 to 95,000 distinct CDR3 sequences, 9.6% of which are singletons. The CDR3 length is 12 residues. Trimming took 2 bases from V and 5 from J, leaving 7 bases between them. The chain recombines TRBV12-3 or TRBV12-4 with TRBJ2-7; D is unresolved. This TCR was recovered from a woman in her 40s with alopecia areata. Some clones in this sample may be carry-over from other donors' samples. The sequenced sample was whole blood, obtained in connection with sensitization to the hapten diphenylcyclopropenone (DPC). This chain's CDR3 is CASSLTQNEQYF. CDR3 bases: TGTGCCAGCAGTTTAACGCAAAACGAGCAGTACTTC.